Listed below are T cell receptor beta chains from one sample, sequenced in a study of Graves' ophthalmopathy and Graves' hyperthyroidism. A single record per CDR3 protein comes from TCRdb applying MiXCR to the multiplex PCR reads. In the table there are 360,000 or so distinct CDR3 sequences, about 16% of which are singletons. The sequenced sample was peripheral blood. Receptor source: a woman aged 18-30 years with Graves' ophthalmopathy. CDR3s leave out the opening cysteine and the closing phenylalanine or tryptophan.

v_call cdr3_aa
TRBV11-1 ASSRDDRAVSGNTIY
TRBV7-6 ASSLDPGQGPYGYT
TRBV6-2/TRBV6-3 ASSPVGRGIRQPQH
TRBV6-2/TRBV6-3 ASRTGKKDQPQH
TRBV19 ASSIRRFDSPLH
TRBV3-1 ASSQELIAGVQETQY
TRBV10-2 ASSEWGNNQPQH
TRBV28 ASSFSRDRLWETQY
TRBV6-2/TRBV6-3 ASSSGGAPYEQY
TRBV6-2/TRBV6-3 ASSPTGGLSYEQY
TRBV7-2 ASSFTGAMNTEAF
TRBV20-1 SAPQDVDTNYGYT
TRBV20-1 SARVRLAAGETQY
TRBV28 ASTLSDTYEQY
TRBV20-1 SARDLAAYEQY
TRBV4-1 ASSQGTSVYEQY
TRBV14 ASSQVPQEAF
TRBV6-2/TRBV6-3 ASSYSASGGARRETQY
TRBV29-1 SVRTGASSYEQY
TRBV5-5 ASTRDSLSYEQY
TRBV6-1 ASSGLIGNSEAF
TRBV28 ASSWGLMNTGELF
TRBV28 ASSPLRDPQY
TRBV20-1 SAAGTGGEQY
TRBV2 ARQGVDSPLH
TRBV29-1 SVLPHTLGTEAF
TRBV12-3/TRBV12-4 ASSLARGGVQAF
TRBV7-2 ASSLGPPHGYT
TRBV2 ASPVGGGTEAF
TRBV6-5 ASSYPPGGELF
TRBV6-2/TRBV6-3 ASSYSGHPTYEQY
TRBV27 ASSLFWGGNQPQH
TRBV6-1 ASGKRQENTEAF
TRBV4-2 ASSQVGGVNYGYT